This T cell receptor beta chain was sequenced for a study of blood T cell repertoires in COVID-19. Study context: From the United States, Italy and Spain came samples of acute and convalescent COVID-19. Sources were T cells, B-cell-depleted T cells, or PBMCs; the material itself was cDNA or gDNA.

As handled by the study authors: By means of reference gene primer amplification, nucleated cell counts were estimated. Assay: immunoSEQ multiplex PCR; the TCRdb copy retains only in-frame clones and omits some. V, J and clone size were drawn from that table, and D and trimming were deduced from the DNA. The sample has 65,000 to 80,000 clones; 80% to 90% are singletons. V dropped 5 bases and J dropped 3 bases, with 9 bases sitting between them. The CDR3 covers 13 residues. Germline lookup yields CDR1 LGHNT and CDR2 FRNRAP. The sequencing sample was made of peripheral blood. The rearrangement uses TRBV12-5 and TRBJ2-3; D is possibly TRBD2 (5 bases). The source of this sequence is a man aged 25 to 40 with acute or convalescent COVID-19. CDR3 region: CASGRGITDTQYF. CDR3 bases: TGTGCTAGTGGTCGGGGTATTACAGATACGCAGTATTTT.